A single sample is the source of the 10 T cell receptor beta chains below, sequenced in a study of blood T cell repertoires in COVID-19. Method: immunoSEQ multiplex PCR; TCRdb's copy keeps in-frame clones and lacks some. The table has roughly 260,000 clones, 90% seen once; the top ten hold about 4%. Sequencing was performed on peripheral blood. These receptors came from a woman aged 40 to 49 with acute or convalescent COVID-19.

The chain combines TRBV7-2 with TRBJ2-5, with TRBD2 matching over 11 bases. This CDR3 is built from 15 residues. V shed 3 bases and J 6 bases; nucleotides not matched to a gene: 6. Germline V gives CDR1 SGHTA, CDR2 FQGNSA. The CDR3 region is CASSFSGGAVKTQYF. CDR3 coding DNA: TGTGCCAGCAGCTTTAGCGGGGGGGCAGTGAAGACCCAGTACTTC.

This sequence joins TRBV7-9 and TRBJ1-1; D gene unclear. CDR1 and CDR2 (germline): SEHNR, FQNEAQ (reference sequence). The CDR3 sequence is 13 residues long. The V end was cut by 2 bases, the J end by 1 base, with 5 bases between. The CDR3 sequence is CASSLFQNTEAFF. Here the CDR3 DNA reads TGTGCCAGCAGCTTATTCCAGAACACTGAAGCTTTCTTT. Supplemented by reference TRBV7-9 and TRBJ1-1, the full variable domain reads DTGVSQNPRHKITKRGQNVTFRCDPISEHNRLYWYRQTLGQGPEFLTYFQNEAQLEKSRLLSDRFSAERPKGSFSTLEIQRTEQGDSAMYLCASSLFQNTEAFFGQGTRLTVV.

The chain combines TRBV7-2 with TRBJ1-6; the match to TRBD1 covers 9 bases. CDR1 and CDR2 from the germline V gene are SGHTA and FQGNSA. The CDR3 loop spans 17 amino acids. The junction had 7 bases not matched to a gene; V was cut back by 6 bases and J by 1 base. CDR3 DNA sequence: TGTGCCAGCAGAGCCACAGGGGGCAGATCCTATAATTCACCCCTCCACTTT. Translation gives CASRATGGRSYNSPLHF.

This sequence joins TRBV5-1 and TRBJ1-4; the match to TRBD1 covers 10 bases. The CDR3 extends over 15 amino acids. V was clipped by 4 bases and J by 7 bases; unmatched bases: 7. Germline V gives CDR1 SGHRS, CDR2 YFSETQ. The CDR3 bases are TGCGCCAGCAGCGGGGGACAGGGGTCAGGTGAAAAACTGTTTTTT. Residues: CASSGGQGSGEKLFF. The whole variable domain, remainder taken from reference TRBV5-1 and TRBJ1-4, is KAGVTQTPRYLIKTRGQQVTLSCSPISGHRSVSWYQQTPGQGLQFLFEYFSETQRNKGNFPGRFSGRQFSNSRSEMNVSTLELGDSALYLCASSGGQGSGEKLFFGSGTQLSVL.

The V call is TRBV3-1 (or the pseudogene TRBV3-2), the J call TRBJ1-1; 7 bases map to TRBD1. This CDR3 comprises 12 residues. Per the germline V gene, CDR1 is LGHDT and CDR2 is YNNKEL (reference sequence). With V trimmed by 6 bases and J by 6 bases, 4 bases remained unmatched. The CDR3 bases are TGTGCCAGCAGTCTAGGGGGCCCTGAAGCTTTCTTT. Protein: CASSLGGPEAFF.

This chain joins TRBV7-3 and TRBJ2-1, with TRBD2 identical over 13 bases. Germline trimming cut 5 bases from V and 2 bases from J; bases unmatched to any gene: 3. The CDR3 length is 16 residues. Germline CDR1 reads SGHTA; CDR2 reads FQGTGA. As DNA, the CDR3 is TGTGCCAGCAGCCCAGGGACTAGCGGGGCCTACAATGAGCAGTTCTTC. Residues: CASSPGTSGAYNEQFF.

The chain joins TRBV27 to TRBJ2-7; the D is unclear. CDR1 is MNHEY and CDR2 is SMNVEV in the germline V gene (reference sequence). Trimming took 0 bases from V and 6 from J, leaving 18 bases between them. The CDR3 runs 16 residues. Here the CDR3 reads CASSLSTLVGPGEQYV. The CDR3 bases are TGTGCCAGCAGTTTATCGACCTTGGTGGGCCCAGGCGAGCAGTACGTC.

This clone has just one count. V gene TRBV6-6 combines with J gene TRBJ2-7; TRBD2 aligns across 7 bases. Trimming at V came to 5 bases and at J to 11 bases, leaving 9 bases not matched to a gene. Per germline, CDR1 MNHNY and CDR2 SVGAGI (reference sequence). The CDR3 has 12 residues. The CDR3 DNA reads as TGTGCCAGCAGTAGCGGGGACGGCGGGAAGTACGTC. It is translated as CASSSGDGGKYV.

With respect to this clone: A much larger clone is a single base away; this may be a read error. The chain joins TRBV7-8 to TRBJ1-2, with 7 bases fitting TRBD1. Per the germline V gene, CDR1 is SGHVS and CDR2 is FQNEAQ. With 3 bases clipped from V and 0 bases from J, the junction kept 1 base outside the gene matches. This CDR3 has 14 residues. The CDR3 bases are TGTGCCAGCAGCTTGGGGACAGCTAACTATGGCTACACCTTC. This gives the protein CASSLGTANYGYTF.

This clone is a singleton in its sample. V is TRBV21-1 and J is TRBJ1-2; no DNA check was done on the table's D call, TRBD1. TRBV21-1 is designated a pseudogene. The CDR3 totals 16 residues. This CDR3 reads CASIWNSSGTGFDYTF. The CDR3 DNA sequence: TGTGCCAGCATATGGAATTCAAGCGGGACAGGGTTTGACTACACCTTC.